In its sample, the clone carrying this TCR beta chain was seen a few times. V shed 6 bases, J shed 1 base, and the junction held 8 bases outside the gene matches. Germline V gene data show CDR1 as SGHAT and CDR2 as FQNNGV. The CDR3 has 16 amino acids. A single record per CDR3 protein comes from TCRdb applying MiXCR to the RT-PCR reads. This table has some 880,000 distinct CDR3 sequences, more than 15% appearing once. This entry comes from a study of patients and donors after allogeneic stem cell transplantation. This chain connects TRBV11-2 to TRBJ1-5; 8 positions match TRBD1. The TCR comes from a human donor who was either an allogeneic HSCT recipient or a stem cell or donor lymphocyte infusion donor (not recorded which). It is not recorded whose cells these are; they may come from a transplant donor. Sample: blood, either unsorted or a sorted T cell fraction (not recorded which). This CDR3 reads CASRNLRGPSNQPQHF. For the CDR3, the DNA is TGTGCCAGCAGAAACCTCAGGGGGCCGAGCAATCAGCCCCAGCATTTT.